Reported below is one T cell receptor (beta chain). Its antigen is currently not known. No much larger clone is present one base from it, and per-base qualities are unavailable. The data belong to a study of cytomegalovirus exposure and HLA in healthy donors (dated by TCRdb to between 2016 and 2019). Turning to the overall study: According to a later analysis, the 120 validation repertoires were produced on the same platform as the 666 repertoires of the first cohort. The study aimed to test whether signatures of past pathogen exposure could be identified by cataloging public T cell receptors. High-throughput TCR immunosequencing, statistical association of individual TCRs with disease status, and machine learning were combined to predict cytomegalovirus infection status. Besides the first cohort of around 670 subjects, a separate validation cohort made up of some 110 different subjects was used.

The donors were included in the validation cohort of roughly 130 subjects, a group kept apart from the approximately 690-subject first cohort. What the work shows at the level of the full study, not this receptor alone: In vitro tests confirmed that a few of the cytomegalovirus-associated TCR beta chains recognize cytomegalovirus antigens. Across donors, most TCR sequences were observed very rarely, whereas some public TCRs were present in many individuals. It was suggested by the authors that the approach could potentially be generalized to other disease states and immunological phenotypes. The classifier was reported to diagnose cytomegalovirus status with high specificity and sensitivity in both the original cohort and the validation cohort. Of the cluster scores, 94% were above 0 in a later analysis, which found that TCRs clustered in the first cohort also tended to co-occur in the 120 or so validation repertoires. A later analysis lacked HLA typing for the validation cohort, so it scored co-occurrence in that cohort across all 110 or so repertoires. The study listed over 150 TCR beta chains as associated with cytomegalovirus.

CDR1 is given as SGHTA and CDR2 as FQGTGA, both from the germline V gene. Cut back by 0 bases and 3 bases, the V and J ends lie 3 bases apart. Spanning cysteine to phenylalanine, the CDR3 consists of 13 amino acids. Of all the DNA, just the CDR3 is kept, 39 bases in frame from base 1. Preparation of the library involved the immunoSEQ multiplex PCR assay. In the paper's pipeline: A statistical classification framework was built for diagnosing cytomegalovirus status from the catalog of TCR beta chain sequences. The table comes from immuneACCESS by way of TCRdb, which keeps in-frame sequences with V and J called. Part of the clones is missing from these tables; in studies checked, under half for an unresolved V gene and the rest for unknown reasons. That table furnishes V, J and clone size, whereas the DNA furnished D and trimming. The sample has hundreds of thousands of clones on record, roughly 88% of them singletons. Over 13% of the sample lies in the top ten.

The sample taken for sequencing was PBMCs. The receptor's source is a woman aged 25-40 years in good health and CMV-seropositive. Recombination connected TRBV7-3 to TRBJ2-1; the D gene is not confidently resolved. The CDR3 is CASSLTSYNEQFF. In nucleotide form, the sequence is TGTGCCAGCAGCTTAACCAGCTACAATGAGCAGTTCTTC.